One T cell receptor (beta chain) is described in this entry. Its cognate antigen is unknown. Of the isolated RNA, all was reverse transcribed, and so the sequenced material was expressed TCRB transcripts. Clones were sequenced by immunoSEQ multiplex PCR, and TCRdb holds only the in-frame ones, with some missing. The profile covers approximately 150,000 clones, with approximately 13% appearing a single time and 1.3% taken by the ten largest. The data were obtained in a study of beta chain features in type 1 diabetes. The CDR3 runs to 14 residues. Germline V lookup: CDR1 KGHSH, CDR2 LQKENI. Trimming removed 3 bases from V and 4 bases from J; junction bases left unmatched: 4. Study outcomes and limitations: People with Type 1 diabetes carried modestly yet significantly shorter TCRB CDR3s in all four CD4+ subsets.

Sequenced: central memory CD4+ T cells from blood. The sequence was obtained from a man aged 18-30 years with type 1 diabetes. The gene calls are TRBV18 and TRBJ1-2, with 8 bases that match TRBD1. The CDR3, as DNA: TGTGCCAGCTCACCTACGACAGGGGCCTATGGCTACACCTTC. This codes for CASSPTTGAYGYTF.